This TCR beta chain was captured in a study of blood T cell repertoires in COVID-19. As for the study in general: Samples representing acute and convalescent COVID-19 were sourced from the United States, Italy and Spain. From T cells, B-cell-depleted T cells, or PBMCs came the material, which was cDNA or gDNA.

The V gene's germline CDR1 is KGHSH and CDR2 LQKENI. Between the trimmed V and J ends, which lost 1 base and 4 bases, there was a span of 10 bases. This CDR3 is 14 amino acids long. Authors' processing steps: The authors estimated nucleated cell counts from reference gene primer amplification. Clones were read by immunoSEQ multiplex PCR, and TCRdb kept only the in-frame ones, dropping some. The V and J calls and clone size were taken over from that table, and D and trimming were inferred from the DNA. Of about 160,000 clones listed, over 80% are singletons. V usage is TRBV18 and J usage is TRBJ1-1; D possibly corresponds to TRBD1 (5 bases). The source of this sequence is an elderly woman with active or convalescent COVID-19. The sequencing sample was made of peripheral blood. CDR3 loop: CASSPQGSSTEAFF. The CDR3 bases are TGTGCCAGCTCACCACAGGGGTCGAGCACTGAAGCTTTCTTT.